The sequence of this T cell receptor beta chain was determined in a study of T cells in Graves' hyperthyroidism and ophthalmopathy. Study at large: It was at initial diagnosis, before any treatment, that peripheral blood was collected. Study-wide results and limits: Blood also carried most thyroid clonotypes expanded above 0.001. A 13 V-J signature model discriminated ophthalmopathy versus stable hyperthyroidism.

The V gene lost 1 base and the J gene lost 4 bases, with 10 bases spanning the gap. This CDR3 contains 14 residues. Germline V gene sequence: CDR1 SEHNR, CDR2 FQNEAQ (reference sequence). Researchers took RNA transcripts and amplified the TCR beta CDR3 regions from them. HTBI primers were the set used in a first-round RT-PCR of the TCR CDR3. TCRdb passed the multiplex PCR reads through MiXCR, listing each CDR3 protein once. The table includes 95,000 to 110,000 distinct CDR3 sequences, approximately 16% detected once. Ten or more counts support this clonotype. Its target is unknown. Calling Graves' hyperthyroidism stable meant ophthalmopathy did not progress within 18 months.

The clonotype was recovered from a woman aged 50 to 65 with Graves' hyperthyroidism. The chain combines TRBV7-9 with TRBJ2-5; D remains ambiguous. The material sequenced was blood. CDR3 DNA: TGTGCCAGCAGCTTAGTAGGGTTGGTAGAGACCCAGTACTTC. This gives the protein CASSLVGLVETQYF.